One sample yielded the 2 T cell receptor beta chains listed below, sequenced in a study of CD8+ T cells in alopecia areata. cDNA prepared by RNA extraction and subsequent reverse transcription served as the template for sequencing. Clones were sequenced by immunoSEQ multiplex PCR, and TCRdb holds only the in-frame ones, with some missing. Among about 150,000 clones listed, 55% were seen once. The specimen sequenced was CD4+ T cells sorted from blood. Receptors originate from a human donor in good health.

Only one count was recorded for this clone. The chain has TRBV2 and TRBJ2-4; possibly TRBD1 or TRBD2 for D (6 bases each). The CDR3 extends over 15 amino acids. Trimming removed 3 bases at V and 6 bases at J, with 15 bases between. Germline V CDR1 and CDR2: SNHLY, FYNNEI. Here the CDR3 DNA reads TGTGCCAGCAGTGATCGGGGGACACGGGGAAACATTCAGTACTTC. It is translated as CASSDRGTRGNIQYF.

This clone is judged medium-sized. The CDR3 loop reads CASSLTTKREQFF. The CDR3 nucleotides are TGTGCCAGCAGCTTAACCACCAAGCGGGAGCAGTTCTTC. This chain joins TRBV7-9 and TRBJ2-1, with D possibly TRBD2 on 5 matching bases. This CDR3 contains 13 residues. Per the germline V gene, CDR1 is SEHNR and CDR2 is FQNEAQ (reference sequence). V lost 2 bases and J 10 bases, leaving 12 bases between the germline ends.